This TCR beta chain was documented in a study of blood T cell repertoires in COVID-19. Overall study: PBMCs, B-cell-depleted T cells, or T cells were the source of the cDNA or gDNA that made up the material.

In the original analysis: Nucleated cell number was recorded as an estimate derived from reference gene primer amplification. Assay: immunoSEQ multiplex PCR; the TCRdb copy retains only in-frame clones and omits some. The V and J calls and clone size are taken from that table; D and trimming were inferred from the DNA. This table has 200,000 or so clones, 70% to 85% appearing once. Per germline, CDR1 SGHAT and CDR2 FQNNGV. The germline V and J ends were trimmed by 0 bases and 8 bases, with 13 bases remaining between them. This CDR3 region has 14 residues. The sequence was collected from a woman aged 25 to 39 with acute or convalescent COVID-19. What was sequenced was peripheral blood. The chain carries TRBV11-2 and TRBJ1-1; TRBD1 might be the D (6 bases). The CDR3 sequence: CASSLERYRVEAFF. In nucleotides, the CDR3 is TGTGCCAGCAGCTTAGAAAGGTACAGGGTCGAAGCTTTCTTT.